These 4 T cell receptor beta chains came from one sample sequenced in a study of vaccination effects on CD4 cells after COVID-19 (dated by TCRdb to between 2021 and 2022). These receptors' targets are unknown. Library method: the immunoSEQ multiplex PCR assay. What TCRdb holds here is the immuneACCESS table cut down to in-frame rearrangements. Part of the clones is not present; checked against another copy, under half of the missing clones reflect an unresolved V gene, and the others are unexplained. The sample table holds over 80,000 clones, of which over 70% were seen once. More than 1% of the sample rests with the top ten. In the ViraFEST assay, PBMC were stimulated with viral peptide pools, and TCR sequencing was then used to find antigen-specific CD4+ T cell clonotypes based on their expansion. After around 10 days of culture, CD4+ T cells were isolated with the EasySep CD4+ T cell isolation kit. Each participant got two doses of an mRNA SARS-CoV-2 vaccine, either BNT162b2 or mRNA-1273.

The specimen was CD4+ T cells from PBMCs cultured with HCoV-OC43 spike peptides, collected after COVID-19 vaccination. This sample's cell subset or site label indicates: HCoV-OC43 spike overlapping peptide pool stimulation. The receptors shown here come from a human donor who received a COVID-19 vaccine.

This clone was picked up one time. The CDR3 spells CASRGGAGGEAFF. As DNA, the CDR3 is TGTGCCAGCAGGGGGGGGGCAGGGGGTGAAGCTTTCTTT. This chain links TRBV3-1 (or the pseudogene TRBV3-2) with TRBJ1-1, with 7 nucleotides matching TRBD1. Trimming took 6 bases from V and 7 from J; bases not matched to a gene: 8. Germline loops: CDR1 LGHDT, CDR2 YNNKEL (reference sequence). The length of the CDR3 is 13 residues.

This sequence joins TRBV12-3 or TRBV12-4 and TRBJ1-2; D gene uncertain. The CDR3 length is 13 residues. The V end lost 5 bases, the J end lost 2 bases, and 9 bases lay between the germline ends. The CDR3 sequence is CASSPGSNYGYTF. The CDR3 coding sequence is TGTGCCAGCAGTCCGGGAAGCAACTATGGCTACACCTTC.

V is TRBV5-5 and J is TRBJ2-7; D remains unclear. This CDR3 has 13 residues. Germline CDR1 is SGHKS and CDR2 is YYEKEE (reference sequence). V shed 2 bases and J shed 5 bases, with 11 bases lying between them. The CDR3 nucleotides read TGTGCCAGCAGCTTACGATTCGACCACGAGCAGTACGTC. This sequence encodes CASSLRFDHEQYV.

The DNA of the CDR3 is TGTGCCAGCAGCGCCATACTGACGGCTCGGCTATGGGGCTACACCTTC. Translating gives CASSAILTARLWGYTF. This sequence joins TRBV5-5 and TRBJ1-2; no clear D. V dropped 4 bases and J dropped 8 bases, with 24 bases sitting between them. The CDR3 consists of 16 residues. The V gene's germline CDR1 is SGHKS and CDR2 YYEKEE (reference sequence).